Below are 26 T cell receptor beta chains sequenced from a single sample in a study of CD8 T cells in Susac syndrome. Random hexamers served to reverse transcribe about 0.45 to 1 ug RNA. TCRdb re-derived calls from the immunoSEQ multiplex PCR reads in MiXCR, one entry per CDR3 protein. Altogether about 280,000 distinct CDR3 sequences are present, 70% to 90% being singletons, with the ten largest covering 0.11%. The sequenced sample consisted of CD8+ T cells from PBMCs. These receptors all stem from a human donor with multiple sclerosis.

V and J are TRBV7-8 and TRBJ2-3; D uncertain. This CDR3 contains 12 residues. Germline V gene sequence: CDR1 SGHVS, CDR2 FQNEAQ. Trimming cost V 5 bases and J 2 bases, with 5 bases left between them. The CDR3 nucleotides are TGTGCCAGCAGCCTCATCACAGATACGCAGTATTTT. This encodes CASSLITDTQYF. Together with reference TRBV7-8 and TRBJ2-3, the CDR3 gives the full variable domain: GAGVSQSPRYKVAKRGQDVALRCDPISGHVSLFWYQQALGQGPEFLTYFQNEAQLDKSGLPSDRFFAERPEGSVSTLKIQRTQQEDSAVYLCASSLITDTQYFGPGTRLTVL.

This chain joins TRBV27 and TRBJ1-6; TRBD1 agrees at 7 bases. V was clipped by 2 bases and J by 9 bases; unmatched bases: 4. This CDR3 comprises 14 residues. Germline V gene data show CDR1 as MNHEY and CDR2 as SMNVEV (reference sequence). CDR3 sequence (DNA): TGTGCCAGCAGTTTAGACAGGGATGGTTCACCCCTCCACTTT. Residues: CASSLDRDGSPLHF.

The CDR3 DNA reads as TGTGCCAGCAGGCTCGAATGGGGGGCTTACGATACGCAGTATTTT. Translation gives CASRLEWGAYDTQYF. This chain links TRBV27 with TRBJ2-3; TRBD1 or TRBD2 may be the D gene (6 bases each). CDR3 length: 15 residues. The V gene lost 6 bases and the J gene lost 6 bases, with 19 bases spanning the gap. CDR1 is MNHEY and CDR2 is SMNVEV in the germline V gene (reference sequence).

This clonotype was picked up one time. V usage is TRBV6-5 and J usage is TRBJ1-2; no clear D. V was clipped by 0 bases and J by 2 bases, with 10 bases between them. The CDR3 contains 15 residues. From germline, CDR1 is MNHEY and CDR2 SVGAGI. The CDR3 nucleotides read TGTGCCAGCAGTTACTCTGAGGGTACCAACTATGGCTACACCTTC. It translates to CASSYSEGTNYGYTF.

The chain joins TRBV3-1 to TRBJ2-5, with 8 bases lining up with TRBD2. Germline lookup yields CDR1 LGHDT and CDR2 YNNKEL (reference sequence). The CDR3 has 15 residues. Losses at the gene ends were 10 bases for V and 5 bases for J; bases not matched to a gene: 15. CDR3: CATTADGRAWETQYF. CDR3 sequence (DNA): TGTGCCACCACGGCGGACGGGAGGGCCTGGGAGACCCAGTACTTC.

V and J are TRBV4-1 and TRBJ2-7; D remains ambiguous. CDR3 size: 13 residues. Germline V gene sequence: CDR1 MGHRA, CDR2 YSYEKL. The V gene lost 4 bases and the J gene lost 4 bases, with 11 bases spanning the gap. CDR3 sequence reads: CASSPALGYEQYF. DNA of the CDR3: TGCGCCAGCAGCCCCGCTCTTGGTTACGAGCAGTACTTC.

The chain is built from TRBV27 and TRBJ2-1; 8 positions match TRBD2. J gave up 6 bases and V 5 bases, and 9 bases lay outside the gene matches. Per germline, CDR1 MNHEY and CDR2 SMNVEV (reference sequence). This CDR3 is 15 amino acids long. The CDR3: CASSPGGATGNEQFF. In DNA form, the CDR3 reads TGTGCCAGCAGTCCGGGAGGGGCGACGGGCAATGAGCAGTTCTTC.

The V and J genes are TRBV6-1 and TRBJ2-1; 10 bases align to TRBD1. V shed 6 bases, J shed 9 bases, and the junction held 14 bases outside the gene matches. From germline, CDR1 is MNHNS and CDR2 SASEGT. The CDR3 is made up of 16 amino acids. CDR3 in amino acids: CASRVLGQGNYPEQFF. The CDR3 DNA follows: TGTGCCAGCAGAGTACTGGGACAGGGGAATTACCCTGAGCAGTTCTTC.

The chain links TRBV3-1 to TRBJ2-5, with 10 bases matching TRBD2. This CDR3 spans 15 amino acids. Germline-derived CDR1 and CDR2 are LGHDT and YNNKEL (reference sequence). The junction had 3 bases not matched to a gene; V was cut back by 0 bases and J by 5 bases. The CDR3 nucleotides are TGTGCCAGCAGCCAAGAGTCTAGCGGGAGTGAGACCCAGTACTTC. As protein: CASSQESSGSETQYF.

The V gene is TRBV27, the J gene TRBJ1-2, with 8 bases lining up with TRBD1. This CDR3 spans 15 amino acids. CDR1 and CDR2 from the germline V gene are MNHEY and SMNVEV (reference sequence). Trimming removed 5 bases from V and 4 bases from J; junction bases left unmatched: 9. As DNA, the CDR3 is TGTGCCAGCAGTCAGGGGGCGCGTGGTAGCTATGGCTACACCTTC. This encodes CASSQGARGSYGYTF.

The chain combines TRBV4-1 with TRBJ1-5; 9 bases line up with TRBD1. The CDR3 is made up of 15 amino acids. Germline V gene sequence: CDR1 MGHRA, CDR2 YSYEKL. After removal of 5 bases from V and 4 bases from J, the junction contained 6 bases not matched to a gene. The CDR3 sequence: CASSDRDRVNQPQHF. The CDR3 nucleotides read TGCGCCAGCAGCGATAGGGACAGGGTGAATCAGCCCCAGCATTTT.

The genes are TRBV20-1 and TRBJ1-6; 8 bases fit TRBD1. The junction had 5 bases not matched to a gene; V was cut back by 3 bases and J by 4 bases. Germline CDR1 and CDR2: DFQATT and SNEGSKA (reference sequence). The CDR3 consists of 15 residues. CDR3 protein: CSARQGAGYNSPLHF. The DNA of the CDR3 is TGCAGTGCTAGGCAGGGGGCTGGATATAATTCACCCCTCCACTTT.

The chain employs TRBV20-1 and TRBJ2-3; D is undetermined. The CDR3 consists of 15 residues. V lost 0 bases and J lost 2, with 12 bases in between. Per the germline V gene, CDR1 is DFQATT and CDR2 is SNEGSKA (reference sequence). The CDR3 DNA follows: TGCAGTGCTAGAGAGAATACGCGGCCCACAGATACGCAGTATTTT. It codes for CSARENTRPTDTQYF.

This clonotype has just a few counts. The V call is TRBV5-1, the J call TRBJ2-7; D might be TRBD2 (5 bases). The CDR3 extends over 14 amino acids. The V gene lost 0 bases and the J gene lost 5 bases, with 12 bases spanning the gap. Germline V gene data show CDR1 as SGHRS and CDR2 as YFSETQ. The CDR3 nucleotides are TGCGCCAGCAGCTTGGCCCCCCGGGGTAACGAGCAGTACTTC. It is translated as CASSLAPRGNEQYF.

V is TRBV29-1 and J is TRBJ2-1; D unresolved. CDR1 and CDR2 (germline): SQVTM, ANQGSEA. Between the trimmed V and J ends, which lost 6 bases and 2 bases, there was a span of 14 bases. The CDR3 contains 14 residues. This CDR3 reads CSVARVGTYNEQFF. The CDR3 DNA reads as TGCAGCGTCGCTAGAGTAGGGACCTACAATGAGCAGTTCTTC.

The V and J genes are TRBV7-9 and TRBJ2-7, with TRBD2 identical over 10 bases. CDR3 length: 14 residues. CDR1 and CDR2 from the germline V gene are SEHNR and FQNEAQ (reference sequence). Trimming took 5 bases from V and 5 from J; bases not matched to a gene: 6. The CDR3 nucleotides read TGTGCCAGCAGCCATCTAGCGGGAGCGGACGAGCAGTACTTC. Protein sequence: CASSHLAGADEQYF.

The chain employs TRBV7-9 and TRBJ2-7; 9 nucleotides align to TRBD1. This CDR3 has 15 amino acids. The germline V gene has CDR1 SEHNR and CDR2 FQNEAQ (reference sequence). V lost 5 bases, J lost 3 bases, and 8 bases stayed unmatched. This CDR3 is CASSADRGMIYEQYF. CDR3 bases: TGTGCCAGCAGCGCAGACAGGGGGATGATCTACGAGCAGTACTTC. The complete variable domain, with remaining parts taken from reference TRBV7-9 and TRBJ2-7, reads DTGVSQNPRHKITKRGQNVTFRCDPISEHNRLYWYRQTLGQGPEFLTYFQNEAQLEKSRLLSDRFSAERPKGSFSTLEIQRTEQGDSAMYLCASSADRGMIYEQYFGPGTRLTVT.

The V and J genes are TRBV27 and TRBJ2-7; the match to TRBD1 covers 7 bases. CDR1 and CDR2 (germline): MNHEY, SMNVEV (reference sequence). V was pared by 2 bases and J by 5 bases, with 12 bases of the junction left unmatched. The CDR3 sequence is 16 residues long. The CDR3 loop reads CASSLVFKGASNEQYF. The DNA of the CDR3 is TGTGCCAGCAGTTTAGTATTCAAGGGGGCGAGCAACGAGCAGTACTTC.

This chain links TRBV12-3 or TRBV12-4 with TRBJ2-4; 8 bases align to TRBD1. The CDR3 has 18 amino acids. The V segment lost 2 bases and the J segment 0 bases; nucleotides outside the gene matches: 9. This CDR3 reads CASSLLGRQGRAKNIQYF. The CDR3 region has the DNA TGTGCCAGCAGTTTACTGGGCCGACAGGGGAGAGCCAAAAACATTCAGTACTTC.

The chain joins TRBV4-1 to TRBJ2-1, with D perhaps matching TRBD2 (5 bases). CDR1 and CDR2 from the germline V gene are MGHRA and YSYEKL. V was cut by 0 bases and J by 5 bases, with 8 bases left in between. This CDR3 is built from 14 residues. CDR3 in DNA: TGCGCCAGCAGCCAAGAGGTAGCGCACAATGAGCAGTTCTTC. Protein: CASSQEVAHNEQFF.

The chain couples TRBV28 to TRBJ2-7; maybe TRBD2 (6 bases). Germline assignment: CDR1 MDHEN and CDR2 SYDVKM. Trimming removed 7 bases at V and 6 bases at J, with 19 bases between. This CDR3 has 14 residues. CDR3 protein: CASTRWEGRREQYF. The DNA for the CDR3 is TGTGCCAGCACTCGGTGGGAAGGGAGGCGCGAGCAGTACTTC.

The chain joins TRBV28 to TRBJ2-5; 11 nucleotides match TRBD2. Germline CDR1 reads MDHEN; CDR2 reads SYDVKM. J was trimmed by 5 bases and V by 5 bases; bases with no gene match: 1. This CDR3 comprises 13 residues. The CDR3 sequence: CASSRTSGETQYF. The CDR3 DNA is TGTGCCAGCAGTCGGACTAGCGGGGAGACCCAGTACTTC.

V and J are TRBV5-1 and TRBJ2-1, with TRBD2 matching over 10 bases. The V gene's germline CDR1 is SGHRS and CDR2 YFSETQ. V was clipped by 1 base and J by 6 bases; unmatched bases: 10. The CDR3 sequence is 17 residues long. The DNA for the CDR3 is TGCGCCAGCAGCTTGATGCCTAGCGGGAGTTTTGGCAATGAGCAGTTCTTC. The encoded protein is CASSLMPSGSFGNEQFF.

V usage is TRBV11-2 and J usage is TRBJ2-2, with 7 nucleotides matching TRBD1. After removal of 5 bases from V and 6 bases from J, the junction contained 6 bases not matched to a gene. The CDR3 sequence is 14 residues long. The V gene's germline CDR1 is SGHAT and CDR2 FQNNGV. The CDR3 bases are TGTGCCAGCAGCGCAACTAGGGGGCCCGGGGAGCTGTTTTTT. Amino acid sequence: CASSATRGPGELFF. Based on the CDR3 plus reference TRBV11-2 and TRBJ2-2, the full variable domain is EAGVAQSPRYKIIEKRQSVAFWCNPISGHATLYWYQQILGQGPKLLIQFQNNGVVDDSQLPKDRFSAERLKGVDSTLKIQPAKLEDSAVYLCASSATRGPGELFFGEGSRLTVL.

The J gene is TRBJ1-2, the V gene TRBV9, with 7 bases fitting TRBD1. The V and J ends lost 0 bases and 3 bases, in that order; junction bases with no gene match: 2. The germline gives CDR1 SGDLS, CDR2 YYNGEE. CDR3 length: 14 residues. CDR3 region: CASSVADRDYGYTF. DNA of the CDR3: TGTGCCAGCAGCGTAGCAGACAGGGACTATGGCTACACCTTC.

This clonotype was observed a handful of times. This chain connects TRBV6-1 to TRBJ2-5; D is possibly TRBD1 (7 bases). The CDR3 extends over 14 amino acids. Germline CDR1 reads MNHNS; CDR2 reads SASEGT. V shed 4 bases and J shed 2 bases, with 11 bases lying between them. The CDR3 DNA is TGTGCCAGCAGTGGCAGGGGGAGGCAAGAGACCCAGTACTTC. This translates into CASSGRGRQETQYF.